These 17 T cell receptor beta chains share one sample of origin, sequenced in a study of cytomegalovirus exposure and HLA in healthy donors. PCR amplification relied on 60 Vbeta primers (plus 13 Jbeta primers). Clones were sequenced by immunoSEQ multiplex PCR, and TCRdb holds only the in-frame ones, with some missing. The data contain more than 200,000 clones, 60% to 80% of them singletons. Material for sequencing was PBMCs. These receptors came from a male donor in good health and CMV-seronegative.

This chain joins TRBV9 and TRBJ2-1; 8 positions agree with TRBD1. Germline CDR1 is SGDLS and CDR2 is YYNGEE. Trimming at V came to 3 bases and at J to 0 bases, leaving 2 bases not matched to a gene. The CDR3 has 15 amino acids. CDR3 residues: CASSGGQGSYNEQFF. DNA of the CDR3: TGTGCCAGCAGCGGTGGACAGGGCTCCTACAATGAGCAGTTCTTC.

The CDR3: CSVARQGANYGYTF. CDR3 in DNA: TGCAGCGTTGCCCGACAGGGGGCGAACTATGGCTACACCTTC. The rearrangement uses TRBV29-1 and TRBJ1-2, with TRBD1 matching over 10 bases. In germline, CDR1 is SQVTM, CDR2 ANQGSEA. Losses at the gene ends were 4 bases for V and 2 bases for J; bases not matched to a gene: 4. This CDR3 has 14 amino acids.

This sequence joins TRBV30 and TRBJ1-2, with unresolved D. Germline CDR1 GTSNPN, CDR2 SVGIG (reference sequence). Trimming shortened V by 2 bases and J by 2 bases, and 12 bases separated the two germline ends. The CDR3 loop spans 14 amino acids. The CDR3 protein is CAWSPPGGNYGYTF. In DNA form, the CDR3 reads TGTGCCTGGAGTCCCCCAGGAGGGAACTATGGCTACACCTTC.

This chain links TRBV4-2 with TRBJ2-1, with D perhaps TRBD2 (7 bases). The CDR3 is made up of 15 amino acids. Trimming left V 4 bases short and J 5 bases short, with 15 bases between. CDR1 is LGHNA, CDR2 YNFKEQ, per germline. CDR3 sequence reads: CASSRGGGGDNEQFF. Written as DNA, the CDR3 is TGTGCCAGCAGCCGGGGGGGAGGGGGGGACAATGAGCAGTTCTTC.

This clone has a handful of counts. This chain's CDR3 is CATSGYSGGAMSGANVLTF. The CDR3 DNA follows: TGTGCCACCAGCGGGTATAGCGGGGGGGCGATGTCTGGGGCCAACGTCCTGACTTTC. The rearrangement links TRBV15 to TRBJ2-6, with 11 bases matching TRBD2. Germline assignment: CDR1 LNHNV and CDR2 YYDKDF (reference sequence). The CDR3 has 19 residues. V gave up 5 bases and J gave up 1 base; unmatched junction bases: 10.

V gene TRBV27 combines with J gene TRBJ2-2, with 11 nucleotides matching TRBD1. Germline loops: CDR1 MNHEY, CDR2 SMNVEV (reference sequence). Trimming removed 4 bases from V and 6 bases from J; junction bases left unmatched: 13. The CDR3 totals 18 residues. The CDR3 loop reads CASSSYAPGQGDAGELFF. DNA for the CDR3: TGTGCCAGCAGTTCCTACGCACCGGGACAGGGGGATGCCGGGGAGCTGTTTTTT.

V is TRBV28 and J is TRBJ2-5; D is unresolved. Near its end, the DNA agrees better with TRBJ2-7, so the J call may be wrong. The CDR3 covers 11 residues. Germline values: CDR1 MDHEN, CDR2 SYDVKM. The CDR3 loop is CASSSAYEQYF. The CDR3 DNA is TGTGCCAGCAGTTCCGCTTACGAGCAGTACTTC.

This rearrangement joins TRBV15 to TRBJ1-2; weak D call: TRBD1 (5 bases). Germline V gene sequence: CDR1 LNHNV, CDR2 YYDKDF (reference sequence). The V end lost 0 bases, the J end lost 4 bases, and 12 bases lay between the germline ends. This CDR3 spans 15 amino acids. CDR3 DNA sequence: TGTGCCACCAGCAGAGATCTCACAGGCACCTATGGCTACACCTTC. Translation: CATSRDLTGTYGYTF.

This clone was picked up one time. The V and J genes are TRBV28 and TRBJ1-2; 7 nucleotides align to TRBD1. Looked up from germline, CDR1 is MDHEN and CDR2 is SYDVKM. Trimming removed 5 bases from V and 1 base from J; junction bases left unmatched: 13. This CDR3 contains 17 residues. The CDR3 region has the DNA TGTGCCAGCAGTAACCCAGGACAGGAATATTTTAACTATGGCTACACCTTC. Its translation is CASSNPGQEYFNYGYTF.

This clone was recorded only once. J is TRBJ1-3 and V is TRBV5-4; no clear D gene. From germline, CDR1 is SGHNT and CDR2 YYREEE (reference sequence). The CDR3 loop spans 16 amino acids. V lost 0 bases to trimming and J lost 0 bases, with 10 bases between them. CDR3 amino acids: CASSLAGPLSGNTIYF. The CDR3 nucleotides read TGTGCCAGCAGCTTGGCTGGGCCACTCTCTGGAAACACCATATATTTT.

The chain is built from TRBV5-4 and TRBJ1-1; 7 bases agree with TRBD1. V gave up 2 bases and J gave up 5 bases; unmatched junction bases: 9. This CDR3 spans 15 amino acids. Germline CDR1 SGHNT, CDR2 YYREEE (reference sequence). CDR3 residues: CASSFKGAIGTEAFF. The CDR3 DNA reads as TGTGCCAGCAGCTTTAAGGGGGCCATAGGGACTGAAGCTTTCTTT.

This chain uses TRBV30 with TRBJ1-2; 8 bases are shared with TRBD1. Germline CDR1 reads GTSNPN; CDR2 reads SVGIG (reference sequence). J was trimmed by 1 base and V by 2 bases; bases with no gene match: 3. CDR3 length: 14 residues. This CDR3 is CAWSLDRVNYGYTF. CDR3 in DNA: TGTGCCTGGAGTCTGGACAGGGTTAACTATGGCTACACCTTC.

V is TRBV4-1 and J is TRBJ2-3; TRBD2 might be the D (6 bases). Germline V gives CDR1 MGHRA, CDR2 YSYEKL. Trimming pared 4 bases from V and 3 bases from J, leaving 14 bases between. The CDR3 loop spans 15 amino acids. The CDR3 DNA sequence: TGCGCCAGCAGCCCTCGAGGGCTAGCGACAGATACGCAGTATTTT. Protein sequence: CASSPRGLATDTQYF.

The V gene is TRBV29-1, the J gene TRBJ2-3; 8 bases fit TRBD1. CDR3 length: 12 amino acids. Germline V gene lookup returns CDR1 SQVTM and CDR2 ANQGSEA. Trimming removed 3 bases from V and 4 bases from J; junction bases left unmatched: 0. The CDR3 sequence: CSVDRGPDTQYF. The CDR3 DNA reads as TGCAGCGTTGACAGGGGGCCAGATACGCAGTATTTT.

The V call is TRBV18, the J call TRBJ2-7, with a possible D match to TRBD2 (5 bases). Germline loops: CDR1 KGHSH, CDR2 LQKENI. With 4 bases removed from V and 1 base from J, the gap between germline ends came to 8 bases. CDR3 length: 13 residues. CDR3 coding DNA: TGTGCCAGCTCACACGGGGAATCCTACGAGCAGTACTTC. It codes for CASSHGESYEQYF. Full variable domain (missing parts from reference TRBV18 and TRBJ2-7): NAGVMQNPRHLVRRRGQEARLRCSPMKGHSHVYWYRQLPEEGLKFMVYLQKENIIDESGMPKERFSAEFPKEGPSILRIQQVVRGDSAAYFCASSHGESYEQYFGPGTRLTVT.

V and J are TRBV4-2 and TRBJ2-5; possible D gene TRBD1, 6 bases. Germline CDR1 LGHNA, CDR2 YNFKEQ. With 0 bases removed from V and 2 bases from J, the gap between germline ends came to 10 bases. The CDR3 runs 15 residues. Here the CDR3 DNA reads TGTGCCAGCAGCCAAGATGTGGGGGCACAAGAGACCCAGTACTTC. Translation: CASSQDVGAQETQYF.

V is TRBV6-4 and J is TRBJ2-1; weak D call: TRBD2 (6 bases). The CDR3 extends over 16 amino acids. Germline CDR1 reads MRHNA; CDR2 reads SNTAGT. Trimming took 0 bases from V and 2 from J, leaving 11 bases between them. The CDR3 is CASSDSRSGTYNEQFF. CDR3 coding DNA: TGTGCCAGCAGTGACTCGCGTAGCGGAACCTACAATGAGCAGTTCTTC.